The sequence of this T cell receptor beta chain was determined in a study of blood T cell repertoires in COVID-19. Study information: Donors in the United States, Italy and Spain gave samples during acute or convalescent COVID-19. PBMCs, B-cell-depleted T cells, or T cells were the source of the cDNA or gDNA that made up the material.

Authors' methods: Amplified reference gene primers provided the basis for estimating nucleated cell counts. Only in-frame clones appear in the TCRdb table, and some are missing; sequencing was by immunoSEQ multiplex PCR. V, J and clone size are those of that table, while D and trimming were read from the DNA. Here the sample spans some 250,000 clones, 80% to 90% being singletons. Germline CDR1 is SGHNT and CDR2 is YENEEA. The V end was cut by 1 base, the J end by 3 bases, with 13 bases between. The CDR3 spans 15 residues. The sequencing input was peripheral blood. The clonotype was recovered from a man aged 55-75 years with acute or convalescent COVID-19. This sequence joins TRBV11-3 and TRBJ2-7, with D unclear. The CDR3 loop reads CASSLVSGSHYEQYF. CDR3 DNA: TGTGCCAGCAGCTTAGTCTCCGGGTCCCACTACGAGCAGTACTTC.